Reported below is one T cell receptor (beta chain). Its specific antigen is unknown. Per-nucleotide qualities are absent, and no much larger clonotype sits a single base away. TCRbeta CDR3 regions were amplified from genomic DNA by means of the immunoSEQ Assay, a bias-controlled multiplex PCR. In the source study's methods: Within the assay, amplification of reference gene primers was used to estimate how many nucleated cells each sample contained. To quantify the absolute abundance of each unique TCRbeta CDR3 rearrangement, sequence reads were collapsed and filtered. For each sample, productive Simpson clonality was calculated as the square root of Simpson's diversity index across productive rearrangements. As stored in TCRdb, this immuneACCESS dataset retains in-frame rearrangements with V and J assigned. A fraction of the clones does not appear; measured against another copy, unresolved V genes explain less than half of the discrepancy, and the remainder lacks a known reason. V and J calls and clone size are copied from that table; D and trimming were computed from the DNA. A total of about 130,000 clones appear in this sample, about 80% of them only once. The ten largest clonotypes hold 3.8% of the sample.

This entry is derived from a study of blood T cell repertoires in COVID-19 (TCRdb year 2020). For context, the study as a whole: Samples covering the acute and convalescent phases of COVID-19 were provided by collaborators in the United States, Italy and Spain. The material from the prospective study consisted of cDNA or gDNA derived from T cells, B-cell-depleted T cells, or PBMCs. The dataset comprised deeply sampled blood TCRbeta repertoires from subjects exposed to, actively infected with, or recovered from COVID-19. The repertoires were released in a freely available public database meant as a resource for research on the immune response to SARS-CoV-2. Samples were obtained from the ongoing ImmuneRACE study (first 160 participants) and from 1,000 to 1,500 subjects provided by 6 global collaborators. The sample metadata nearly always contained a de-identified subject ID, COVID-19 status, age in years and sex. Where available, HLA class I and class II types were obtained from metadata supplied by the sample provider rather than from assay-based typing. Study-level results and caveats: How much clinical and demographic metadata was included differed by source and by participant, and the metadata was provided uncurated.

Each collaborating institution followed its own protocols to collect whole blood in K2EDTA tubes. Collaborator samples were shipped for TCRbeta analysis as frozen whole blood, isolated PBMCs, or DNA extracted from either sample type. Unmatched junction bases come to 7, with V trimmed by 2 bases and J by 1 base. For CDR1 and CDR2, the germline V gene lists KGHSH and LQKENI. Spanning cysteine to phenylalanine, the CDR3 consists of 16 amino acids. Only the CDR3 portion is preserved as DNA: 48 bases, with reading frame beginning at the first base. Recombination linked TRBV18 to TRBJ1-2; 7 central nucleotides agree with TRBD1. Source material: peripheral blood. The sequence derives from a woman aged 45-60 years with acute or convalescent COVID-19. Here is the DNA: TGTGCCAGCTCACCATTCGACAGGGTTTTTAACTATGGCTACACCTTC. It encodes CASSPFDRVFNYGYTF.